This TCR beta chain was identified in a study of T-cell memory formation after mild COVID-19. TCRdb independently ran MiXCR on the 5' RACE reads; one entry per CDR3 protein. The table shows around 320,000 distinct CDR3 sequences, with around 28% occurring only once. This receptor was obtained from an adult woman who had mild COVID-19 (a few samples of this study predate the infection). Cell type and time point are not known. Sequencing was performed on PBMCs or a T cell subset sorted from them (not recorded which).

Here the CDR3 DNA reads TGTGCCAGCAGTGACTCTAGGGGCAATGAGCAGTTCTTC. It encodes CASSDSRGNEQFF. V and J are TRBV6-4 and TRBJ2-1, with TRBD1 as a possible D gene (5 bases). CDR3 size: 13 residues. V was pared by 0 bases and J by 6 bases, with 6 bases between. The germline CDR1 and CDR2 sequences are MRHNA and SNTAGT.